The clone carrying this TCR beta chain was seen only a few times. Documented time point: blood at routine non-recurrence follow-up after resection. Frozen PBMC, nontumor lung or tumor provided whole RNA, which was sequenced unsorted. The sample belongs to a study of spatial heterogeneity in lung cancer. As for the study in general: The donors were 55 to 80 patients with non-small cell lung cancer that was early-stage and untreated. Sequencing consistently turned up more beta-chain sequences than alpha-chain sequences. In raw reads, more than eight appearances on average were recorded for each unique TCR and UMI combination.

This CDR3 is built from 14 residues. Unmatched junction bases numbered 6, after V lost 6 bases and J lost 1 base. Germline CDR1 reads MDHEN; CDR2 reads SYDVKM. On each TCR cDNA molecule, a unique molecular identifier was present. TCRdb processed the 5' RACE reads anew with MiXCR; each CDR3 protein has one entry. The sample consists of about 120,000 distinct CDR3 sequences, 12% of them appearing once. V and J are TRBV28 and TRBJ2-7, with TRBD1 matching over 7 bases. This clonotype originated in a male donor with early-stage non-small cell lung cancer. Sequences were derived from PBMCs, sampled at follow-up. The CDR3 sequence is CASRGQRASYEQYF. CDR3 sequence (DNA): TGTGCCAGCAGGGGACAGAGGGCATCCTACGAGCAGTACTTC.